The 3 T cell receptor beta chains in this list originate from one sample, sequenced in a study of blood T cell repertoires in COVID-19. The assay was immunoSEQ multiplex PCR, and TCRdb's table has in-frame clones only and misses some. This sample has about 210,000 clones, with 88% found just once. What was sequenced was peripheral blood. The receptors shown here come from a man aged 35-49 years with acute or convalescent COVID-19.

The table lists this clone with a few counts. This chain links TRBV9 with TRBJ1-2, with D uncertain. This CDR3 has 13 residues. V was trimmed by 2 bases and J by 0 bases, leaving 5 bases between them. CDR1 and CDR2 (germline): SGDLS, YYNGEE. CDR3 nucleotide sequence: TGTGCCAGCAGCGTCCGGGCTAACTATGGCTACACCTTC. Its translation is CASSVRANYGYTF.

The rearrangement uses TRBV29-1 and TRBJ1-2, with 8 bases that match TRBD1. The CDR3 spans 13 residues. Germline-derived CDR1 and CDR2 are SQVTM and ANQGSEA. V shed 7 bases, J shed 3 bases, and the junction held 7 bases outside the gene matches. The CDR3 is CSARTGTDYGYTF. The CDR3 bases are TGCAGCGCCCGGACAGGGACAGACTATGGCTACACCTTC.

This chain links TRBV27 with TRBJ1-5; no reliable D call. The CDR3 totals 14 residues. V was trimmed by 1 base and J by 3 bases, leaving 7 bases between them. CDR1 is MNHEY and CDR2 is SMNVEV in the germline V gene (reference sequence). The CDR3 reads CASSLFTNNQPQHF. In nucleotides, the CDR3 is TGTGCCAGCAGTTTATTCACAAACAATCAGCCCCAGCATTTT.